This is a list of T cell receptor beta chains from one sample in a study of blood T cell repertoires in COVID-19. Produced via immunoSEQ multiplex PCR; TCRdb's table is partial and in-frame only. The sample yields about 170,000 clones, 65% to 90% seen once. Source material: peripheral blood. These receptors originate from a woman aged 40 to 50 with COVID-19, enrolled during active disease. Both conserved end residues are part of each CDR3. Each record gives: CDR3 protein, CDR3 DNA, clone size, CDR3 length, J gene, V gene, D gene. A D gene is named only where the DNA matches it firmly. Size is stated for part of the rows, as once, few or many counts, or as a class when the clone is expanded.

CDR3 protein: CASSLGATGPVLTF
CDR3 DNA: TGTGCCAGCTCACTTGGCGCTACAGGGCCCGTCCTGACTTTC
clone size: few
CDR3 length: 14
J gene: TRBJ2-6
V gene: TRBV18
D gene: -

CDR3 protein: CASSRLPTSGGIDEQFF
CDR3 DNA: TGCGCCAGCAGCCGCTTACCTACTAGCGGGGGGATCGATGAGCAGTTCTTC
clone size: few
CDR3 length: 17
J gene: TRBJ2-1
V gene: TRBV4-1
D gene: TRBD2

CDR3 protein: CASSYKLFGTSGESWTDTQYF
CDR3 DNA: TGTGCCAGCAGCTATAAACTTTTCGGGACTAGCGGGGAGTCGTGGACAGATACGCAGTATTTT
clone size: -
CDR3 length: 21
J gene: TRBJ2-3
V gene: TRBV7-8
D gene: TRBD2

CDR3 protein: CASSVWRDSYEQYF
CDR3 DNA: TGTGCCAGTAGTGTTTGGCGGGACTCCTACGAGCAGTACTTC
clone size: -
CDR3 length: 14
J gene: TRBJ2-7
V gene: TRBV19
D gene: -

CDR3 protein: CASSGPLLAAPHDTQYF
CDR3 DNA: TGTGCCAGCAGCGGTCCCCTCCTAGCGGCCCCACATGATACGCAGTATTTT
clone size: -
CDR3 length: 17
J gene: TRBJ2-3
V gene: TRBV7-9
D gene: TRBD2

CDR3 protein: CASSFHPTDTQETQYF
CDR3 DNA: TGTGCCAGCAGTTTTCACCCCACGGACACCCAAGAGACCCAGTACTTC
clone size: few
CDR3 length: 16
J gene: TRBJ2-5
V gene: TRBV6-5
D gene: -

CDR3 protein: CSASSGTSGSDTQYF
CDR3 DNA: TGCAGTGCTAGTTCCGGGACTAGCGGGAGTGATACGCAGTATTTT
clone size: few
CDR3 length: 15
J gene: TRBJ2-3
V gene: TRBV20-1
D gene: TRBD2

CDR3 protein: CASSLKWAAGSGANVLTF
CDR3 DNA: TGTGCCAGCAGCTTGAAATGGGCCGCCGGCTCTGGGGCCAACGTCCTGACTTTC
clone size: -
CDR3 length: 18
J gene: TRBJ2-6
V gene: TRBV7-9
D gene: -

CDR3 protein: CASSLYGEGQETQYF
CDR3 DNA: TGTGCCAGCAGCTTGTACGGGGAAGGACAAGAGACCCAGTACTTC
clone size: -
CDR3 length: 15
J gene: TRBJ2-5
V gene: TRBV7-9
D gene: -

CDR3 protein: CASRVGTYSNQPQHF
CDR3 DNA: TGTGCCAGTAGAGTAGGGACATATAGCAATCAGCCCCAGCATTTT
clone size: -
CDR3 length: 15
J gene: TRBJ1-5
V gene: TRBV19
D gene: -

CDR3 protein: CASQIGRASNNEQFF
CDR3 DNA: TGTGCCAGCCAAATCGGGAGGGCCTCTAACAATGAGCAGTTCTTC
clone size: -
CDR3 length: 15
J gene: TRBJ2-1
V gene: TRBV2
D gene: TRBD2

CDR3 protein: CASSLSGGLAGELFF
CDR3 DNA: TGTGCCAGCAGCTTGTCGGGGGGGCTTGCCGGGGAGCTGTTTTTT
clone size: -
CDR3 length: 15
J gene: TRBJ2-2
V gene: TRBV5-4
D gene: TRBD2

CDR3 protein: CASSTGQGGYTGELFF
CDR3 DNA: TGTGCCAGTAGTACCGGACAGGGTGGGTACACCGGGGAGCTGTTTTTT
clone size: -
CDR3 length: 16
J gene: TRBJ2-2
V gene: TRBV19
D gene: TRBD1

CDR3 protein: CASSPLRDRGRGANVLTF
CDR3 DNA: TGTGCCAGCAGCCCCCTACGGGACAGGGGGCGTGGGGCCAACGTCCTGACTTTC
clone size: -
CDR3 length: 18
J gene: TRBJ2-6
V gene: TRBV9
D gene: TRBD1

CDR3 protein: CASSQGAGGAVTQYF
CDR3 DNA: TGTGCCAGCAGCCAAGGGGCCGGGGGGGCGGTTACGCAGTATTTT
clone size: -
CDR3 length: 15
J gene: TRBJ2-3
V gene: TRBV3-1/TRBV3-2
D gene: TRBD2

CDR3 protein: CASSIQMNTEAFF
CDR3 DNA: TGTGCCAGTAGTATCCAAATGAACACTGAAGCTTTCTTT
clone size: -
CDR3 length: 13
J gene: TRBJ1-1
V gene: TRBV19
D gene: -

CDR3 protein: CASSQGTGGGYTF
CDR3 DNA: TGTGCCAGCAGCCAAGGGACAGGGGGCGGCTACACCTTC
clone size: -
CDR3 length: 13
J gene: TRBJ1-2
V gene: TRBV3-1/TRBV3-2
D gene: TRBD1

CDR3 protein: CASRILAGGTNEQFF
CDR3 DNA: TGTGCCAGCAGGATTCTAGCGGGGGGTACCAATGAGCAGTTCTTC
clone size: -
CDR3 length: 15
J gene: TRBJ2-1
V gene: TRBV2
D gene: TRBD2

CDR3 protein: CASSGSGDTQYF
CDR3 DNA: TGTGCCAGCAGCGGGAGTGGAGATACGCAGTATTTT
clone size: -
CDR3 length: 12
J gene: TRBJ2-3
V gene: TRBV28
D gene: -

CDR3 protein: CASSQGQGLRGEKLFF
CDR3 DNA: TGCGCCAGCAGCCAAGGGCAGGGGTTACGAGGAGAAAAACTGTTTTTT
clone size: few
CDR3 length: 16
J gene: TRBJ1-4
V gene: TRBV4-1
D gene: -

CDR3 protein: CASGLGLAGQETQYF
CDR3 DNA: TGTGCTAGTGGTTTGGGACTAGCGGGGCAAGAGACCCAGTACTTC
clone size: -
CDR3 length: 15
J gene: TRBJ2-5
V gene: TRBV12-5
D gene: TRBD2

CDR3 protein: CASKQTGVSPLHF
CDR3 DNA: TGTGCCAGCAAGCAGACAGGGGTATCACCCCTCCACTTT
clone size: -
CDR3 length: 13
J gene: TRBJ1-6
V gene: TRBV6-5
D gene: TRBD1

CDR3 protein: CASSGGLINGGEQFF
CDR3 DNA: TGTGCCAGCAGCGGAGGGCTAATTAACGGGGGTGAGCAGTTCTTC
clone size: -
CDR3 length: 15
J gene: TRBJ2-1
V gene: TRBV9
D gene: -

CDR3 protein: CASSLGTSRELFF
CDR3 DNA: TGTGCCAGCAGCCTCGGGACTTCTCGGGAGCTGTTTTTT
clone size: -
CDR3 length: 13
J gene: TRBJ2-2
V gene: TRBV7-3
D gene: -

CDR3 protein: CASSPSYLSTDTQYF
CDR3 DNA: TGTGCCAGCAGCCCCAGTTATTTGAGCACAGATACGCAGTATTTT
clone size: -
CDR3 length: 15
J gene: TRBJ2-3
V gene: TRBV7-2
D gene: -

CDR3 protein: CASSPGLPELFF
CDR3 DNA: TGTGCCAGCAGTCCGGGACTCCCGGAGCTGTTTTTT
clone size: -
CDR3 length: 12
J gene: TRBJ2-2
V gene: TRBV27
D gene: -

CDR3 protein: CASRPQIMNTEAFF
CDR3 DNA: TGTGCCAGCAGACCACAAATTATGAACACTGAAGCTTTCTTT
clone size: -
CDR3 length: 14
J gene: TRBJ1-1
V gene: TRBV5-4
D gene: -

CDR3 protein: CASSLKGGIYEQYF
CDR3 DNA: TGTGCCAGCAGTTTAAAAGGGGGTATTTACGAGCAGTACTTC
clone size: once
CDR3 length: 14
J gene: TRBJ2-7
V gene: TRBV27
D gene: -

CDR3 protein: CASRSRGTGELFF
CDR3 DNA: TGTGCCAGCAGGAGCAGGGGCACCGGGGAGCTGTTTTTT
clone size: -
CDR3 length: 13
J gene: TRBJ2-2
V gene: TRBV7-3
D gene: -

CDR3 protein: CASSQRGLAGEETQYF
CDR3 DNA: TGTGCCAGCAGCCAACGGGGACTAGCGGGCGAGGAGACCCAGTACTTC
clone size: -
CDR3 length: 16
J gene: TRBJ2-5
V gene: TRBV7-3
D gene: TRBD2

CDR3 protein: CASSRPTVAYEQYF
CDR3 DNA: TGCGCCAGCAGTCGTCCGACAGTTGCCTACGAGCAGTACTTC
clone size: -
CDR3 length: 14
J gene: TRBJ2-7
V gene: TRBV23-1
D gene: -

CDR3 protein: CASSVGASGSKGTQYF
CDR3 DNA: TGTGCCAGCAGCGTAGGAGCTAGCGGGAGTAAGGGTACGCAGTATTTT
clone size: -
CDR3 length: 16
J gene: TRBJ2-3
V gene: TRBV9
D gene: TRBD2

CDR3 protein: CAWSVDGGDQPQHF
CDR3 DNA: TGTGCCTGGAGTGTAGATGGAGGTGATCAGCCCCAGCATTTT
clone size: -
CDR3 length: 14
J gene: TRBJ1-5
V gene: TRBV30
D gene: -

CDR3 protein: CASSPPGLLRTEAFF
CDR3 DNA: TGTGCCAGCAGCCCACCAGGGCTGTTGCGGACTGAAGCTTTCTTT
clone size: -
CDR3 length: 15
J gene: TRBJ1-1
V gene: TRBV14
D gene: -

CDR3 protein: CASKPSGNTGELFF
CDR3 DNA: TGCGCCAGCAAGCCTAGCGGAAACACCGGGGAGCTGTTTTTT
clone size: -
CDR3 length: 14
J gene: TRBJ2-2
V gene: TRBV10-1
D gene: TRBD2

CDR3 protein: CASSSGTGNQPQHF
CDR3 DNA: TGCGCCAGCAGCTCCGGGACAGGCAATCAGCCCCAGCATTTT
clone size: -
CDR3 length: 14
J gene: TRBJ1-5
V gene: TRBV5-1
D gene: TRBD1